This T cell receptor beta chain is from a study of T cell responses to AZD1222 COVID-19 vaccine (TCRdb year 2021). Looking at the study overall: TCR sequencing covered over 230 trial participants: 207 given two doses of AZD1222 and 26 given two doses of MenACWY control vaccine. Trial participants were enrolled into age subgroups of 18-55, 56-69 and 70-plus years, which contained roughly 150, 30 and 60 TCR-sequenced participants, respectively.

Explained via the paper, the time point label denotes: about 28 days (+/-7) after the second vaccine dose. AZD1222 recipients given second doses at about 4 weeks or at about 12 weeks were pooled, since spike-specific TCR depth and breadth were not found to differ between the two schedules. Vaccinee samples came from UK trials COV001 and COV002, including a single-blind randomized controlled phase 2/3 trial of AZD1222 (ChAdOx1 nCoV-19) in healthy adults. Trial participant PBMC samples were collected at day 0 and day 28 after the second dose for TCRbeta chain sequencing. The CDR3 regions of human TCRbeta chains were subjected to immunosequencing. The authors' analysis ran thus. TCRs in the repertoires were compared against a reference library of SARS-CoV-2-specific TCRs that had been generated with the MIRA antigen-specificity platform. Breadth was defined as the fraction of unique TCRs that were SARS-CoV-2-associated. Depth was defined as the fraction of total T cells that were SARS-CoV-2-associated. Using the MIRA data, each spike-specific TCR was mapped to the spike region that the TCR reacts to and placed in a CD4 or CD8 class. Log10-transformed breadth and depth values were compared by one-way ANOVA with Sidak's multiple comparisons tests. As stored in TCRdb, this immuneACCESS dataset retains in-frame rearrangements with V and J assigned. A fraction of the clones does not appear; measured against another copy, unresolved V genes explain less than half of the discrepancy, and the remainder lacks a known reason. V, J and clone size are taken as reported in that table, and D and trimming were inferred from the DNA itself. In all, the sample holds around 120,000 clones, and 92% of those were seen once. Approximately 8% of the sample comes from the top ten.

This clone turned up a few times. Its antigen is currently not known. No base-level quality is on record; no much larger clone is a single base apart. What the study reported, not specific to this receptor: The vaccine-associated CD4 TCRs covered the entire spike protein, and the dominant responses fell in regions 160-218 and 743-854. Conclusions about previously exposed vaccinees were limited because only six or seven AZD1222 recipients were SARS-CoV-2 seropositive at baseline. Participants were mostly white British, with more females than males. The authors suggested clonal diversity may have been underestimated. Because no day 14 peak-response samples were available, the repertoires could be characterized only after the peak T cell response. In the small 56-69-year group, the increase in depth fell short of significance, most likely because of low power. Nearly half of unique spike-specific TCRs reportedly recognized epitopes outside regions mutated in the B.1.351 and B.1.1.7 variants. A significant rise in spike-specific TCR breadth and depth was observed after two AZD1222 doses relative to day 0 and relative to MenACWY recipients.

The CDR1 and CDR2 encoded by the germline V gene (reference sequence) are SEHNR and FQNEAQ. The germline ends are 11 bases apart after V is trimmed by 4 bases and J by 1 base. From its cysteine to its phenylalanine, the CDR3 spans 14 amino acids. Only CDR3 DNA is held: 42 bases, read in frame from base 1. The origin of this receptor is an adult who received the AZD1222 COVID-19 vaccine. The sequence joins TRBV7-9 to TRBJ2-7; a tentative D call is TRBD1 (5 bases match). Specimen: peripheral blood, collected 28 days after the second AZD1222 dose. The CDR3 corresponds to CASSSFTGSYEQYF. The nucleotide sequence is given as TGTGCCAGCAGCTCCTTTACAGGTTCCTACGAGCAGTACTTC. Full variable domain (CDR3 extended with the reference TRBV7-9 and TRBJ2-7 proteins): DTGVSQNPRHKITKRGQNVTFRCDPISEHNRLYWYRQTLGQGPEFLTYFQNEAQLEKSRLLSDRFSAERPKGSFSTLEIQRTEQGDSAMYLCASSSFTGSYEQYFGPGTRLTVT.